The next 8 T cell receptor beta chains were all read from a single sample in a study of T cell repertoires in cytomegalovirus infection. These receptors are not linked to any known antigen. TCRdb called the reads again in MiXCR, with one record for every CDR3 protein. The data contain about 340,000 distinct CDR3 sequences, 25% to 35% of them singletons. This specimen was cultured PBMCs, taken from culture after CMV antigen stimulation. The receptors derive from a human donor in good health (CMV status not recorded). Some clones in this sample may be carry-over from other donors' samples.

The gene calls are TRBV7-3 and TRBJ2-3; the match to TRBD1 covers 7 bases. The CDR3 totals 15 residues. V shed 5 bases, J shed 6 bases, and the junction held 11 bases outside the gene matches. Per germline, CDR1 SGHTA and CDR2 FQGTGA. This CDR3 is CASSPQGFPGDTQYF. The CDR3 coding sequence is TGTGCCAGCAGCCCACAGGGGTTCCCGGGGGATACGCAGTATTTT.

In this sample, this clonotype turned up a few times. This chain uses TRBV7-2 with TRBJ2-1; tentatively, D is TRBD1 or TRBD2 (5 bases each). The CDR3 has 13 amino acids. Per the germline V gene, CDR1 is SGHTA and CDR2 is FQGNSA. Trimming pared 5 bases from V and 8 bases from J, leaving 13 bases between. CDR3 residues: CASSRNRGYEQFF. The DNA for the CDR3 is TGTGCCAGCAGCCGGAACCGGGGCTATGAGCAGTTCTTC.

Only a few counts were recorded for this clonotype. The rearrangement joins TRBV20-1 to TRBJ2-5, with 9 bases matching TRBD2. J lost 0 bases, V lost 0 bases, and 8 bases had no gene match. Germline V gene sequence: CDR1 DFQATT, CDR2 SNEGSKA (reference sequence). The CDR3 contains 17 residues. As DNA, the CDR3 is TGCAGTGCTAGAGACTTCCGAGCGGGGGGTTACCAAGAGACCCAGTACTTC. Protein sequence: CSARDFRAGGYQETQYF.

The chain is built from TRBV11-2 and TRBJ2-3; 11 bases fit TRBD2. Trimming took 7 bases from V and 1 from J; bases not matched to a gene: 1. The germline gives CDR1 SGHAT, CDR2 FQNNGV. The CDR3 length is 14 residues. The CDR3 DNA reads as TGTGCCAGCAAGACTAGCGGGGGCACAGATACGCAGTATTTT. Translated: CASKTSGGTDTQYF.

This clonotype was picked up a small number of times. This chain joins TRBV19 and TRBJ1-4; D may be TRBD1 (6 bases). There are 14 residues in the CDR3. Germline V gives CDR1 LNHDA, CDR2 SQIVND (reference sequence). Deletions cut 6 bases from V and 8 bases from J, with 16 bases between. The CDR3 nucleotides are TGTGCCAGTAGCGTCACAGGGAGCCCGGAAAAACTGTTTTTT. This translates into CASSVTGSPEKLFF.

The V call is TRBV28, the J call TRBJ1-2; 8 nucleotides match TRBD1. V dropped 5 bases and J dropped 6; count of bases not matched to a gene: 8. The CDR3 runs 14 residues. CDR1 is MDHEN and CDR2 is SYDVKM in the germline V gene. CDR3 sequence: CASSAGDRWDGYTF. As DNA, the CDR3 is TGTGCCAGCAGTGCCGGGGACAGGTGGGATGGCTACACCTTC.

Only a few counts were recorded for this clonotype. The DNA of the CDR3 is TGTGCCAGTAGTATGATGGCTCAGGCTAACTATGGCTACACCTTC. Translated: CASSMMAQANYGYTF. The V and J genes are TRBV19 and TRBJ1-2; D is unclear. Germline V gives CDR1 LNHDA, CDR2 SQIVND (reference sequence). The CDR3 runs 15 residues. The ends were cut back, 3 bases at V and 0 bases at J, with 11 bases in the middle.

J is TRBJ2-4 and V is TRBV7-9; D is uncertain. The CDR3 is 14 amino acids. Trimming cost V 0 bases and J 7 bases, with 10 bases left between them. The germline V gene has CDR1 SEHNR and CDR2 FQNEAQ (reference sequence). The CDR3 nucleotides are TGTGCCAGCAGCTTAGCGACCCCGACCAACATTCAGTACTTC. It yields the protein CASSLATPTNIQYF.